The sequence of this T cell receptor (beta chain) was determined in a study of blood T cells in healthy people across ages (dated by TCRdb to about 2015). For the wider study: In model experiments, roughly one uniquely barcoded TCR beta cDNA molecule per two T cells was captured by template switching. The donors were divided into four age groups: young (average around 17 years), middle-aged (about 41), aged (approximately 59) and long-lived (roughly 82). To avoid experimental bias, donors of different ages were randomly spread across the sequencing lanes. Two additional independent replicas of 1 million unique cDNA reads from the same blood draw were analyzed for two donors (one aged 18 to 29 and one aged 80 or older). Using deep sequencing normalized with unique cDNA molecular identifiers, the study measured how TCR beta repertoire diversity changes with age.

Deletion took 3 bases off V and 2 bases off J, with a span of 8 bases between the germline ends. The germline V gene (reference sequence) supplies CDR1 LGHDT and CDR2 YNNKEL. Its CDR3 holds 13 amino acids, cysteine through phenylalanine. Here the CDR3 DNA is all that survives: 39 bases in frame from base 1. The library was generated by 5' RACE. The sequencer listed for this sample is Illumina HiSeq 2500. A second about 7 to 12 cycle PCR used a sample-barcoded 5' primer and a J-beta primer mix. A unique molecular identifier was introduced onto each TCR beta cDNA molecule by a template-switch 5' adaptor carrying 12 random nucleotides. Each sample yielded at least 3 million CDR3-containing paired-end reads. The Mint cDNA synthesis kit, primed by a TRBC-specific oligonucleotide, was used to synthesize first-strand cDNA from all RNA. Following uracil-DNA glycosylase treatment, a first 18-cycle PCR with universal primers M1SS and BC2_uni_R was performed on all cDNA. The source study handled its data this way. Each sample was normalized by randomly selecting 1 million high-quality reads, each carrying a distinct molecular identifier. Instead of being binned into consensus sequences, reads that shared molecular identifiers were thrown out. CDR3 identification, clonotype clustering and error correction used MiTCR with a Q25 quality threshold and the strictest error-elimination algorithm. A nonparametric unseen species model using Euler transformation provided a lower-bound estimate of total TCR beta diversity. Clones were called with MiXCR by TCRdb after fastp trimmed the public reads at Q25, and only in-frame beta chains were retained. Each entry merges the rows of one CDR3 protein and shows their most common DNA and genes. TCRdb's processing, not the authors' own work, is the source of the V and J calls. The sample contains over a million distinct CDR3 sequences, 40% to 45% of them found a single time. The ten largest clones add up to about 19% of the sample.

Results the study describes overall, beyond this receptor: Estimates of total diversity based on one million sequenced T cells were considered lower bounds and underestimates. The percentage of naive T cells measured by flow cytometry correlated strongly with observed TCR beta diversity. Donor CMV infection status was unknown, potentially confounding age-related changes in expanded clonotypes. As age increased, observed TCR beta diversity per million T cells dropped in a roughly linear way, and a significant reduction was already evident by age about 40. Compared with the aged group, the long-lived group had more naive CD4+ T cells, fewer expanded clones and increased TCR diversity, suggesting age selection. Since profiling was done on bulk unsorted PBMCs, naive and antigen-experienced compartments could not be conclusively compared.

Systemically healthy Caucasian individuals from Russia, some 36 in total and aged about 6 to 100 years, were included as donors. Roughly 10 milliliters of peripheral blood were drawn from each donor into EDTA-treated Vacutainer tubes. Ficoll-Paque density-gradient centrifugation was used to isolate PBMCs, with at least 7 million per sample. Total RNA was extracted from PBMCs with Trizol reagent, with at least 5 micrograms obtained per sample. Naive CD45RAhigh/CD27high T cell percentages were measured by flow cytometry on a PBMC aliquot from every donor. Points on this clonotype: What this receptor recognizes is not known. No qualities accompany the bases; no much larger clone lies one base away.

The TCR sequence derives from a woman aged 55-69 years in good health. Sequencing input: blood. The receptor chain draws on TRBV3-1 and TRBJ2-7; there is no confident call for the D gene. The DNA sequence is TGTGCCAGCAGCCAGCAGGCTACCTACGAGCAGTACTTC. Its amino acids are CASSQQATYEQYF.